Listed below are T cell receptor beta chains from one sample, sequenced in a study of radiotherapy plus CTLA-4 blockade in lung cancer. Method: immunoSEQ multiplex PCR; TCRdb's copy keeps in-frame clones and lacks some. The data show 90,000 or so clones, with approximately 86% seen just once and 2% to 2.5% held by the top ten. Sequencing was performed on peripheral blood, taken from a patient treated with radiotherapy plus ipilimumab. The receptors shown here come from a human donor with non-small cell lung cancer who had a partial response to radiotherapy plus ipilimumab. Each CDR3 is given with its conserved first and last residue. A D gene is named only where the DNA matches it firmly. Clone size is stated in some rows and not others, as once, few, many or a class when expanded.

J: TRBJ1-1; size: NA; V: TRBV6-5; D: NA; DNA: TGTGCCAGCAGTGAAAGTAAGCCCTCGACTAAAGCTTTCTTT; CDR3: CASSESKPSTKAFF
J: TRBJ1-2; size: NA; V: TRBV7-6; D: TRBD1; DNA: TGTGCCAGCAGCCGACGGGCGCAGGGGGGATATGGCTACACCTTC; CDR3: CASSRRAQGGYGYTF
J: TRBJ1-1; size: NA; V: TRBV4-3; D: NA; DNA: TGCGCCAGCAGCCAAGCCCCGGGGGGGACCACTGAAGCTTTCTTT; CDR3: CASSQAPGGTTEAFF
J: TRBJ2-7; size: NA; V: TRBV6-5; D: NA; DNA: TGTGCCAGCAGTTACGGCGGGATGTTTTACGAGCAGTACTTC; CDR3: CASSYGGMFYEQYF
J: TRBJ2-5; size: NA; V: TRBV6-6; D: TRBD2; DNA: TGTGCCAGCAAGGCGGGAGTAAAGGAGACCCAGTACTTC; CDR3: CASKAGVKETQYF
J: TRBJ2-1; size: NA; V: TRBV11-2; D: TRBD2; DNA: TGTGCCAGCAGCTTTGGGACTAGCGGTTACAATGAGCAGTTCTTC; CDR3: CASSFGTSGYNEQFF
J: TRBJ1-2; size: NA; V: TRBV5-6; D: TRBD1; DNA: TGTGCCAGCAGCTTGGGGGCCGGGACAGGGGATGATGGCTACACCTTC; CDR3: CASSLGAGTGDDGYTF
J: TRBJ1-5; size: NA; V: TRBV2; D: TRBD1; DNA: TGTGCCACCTCAGACCCAACTACAGGGGGCTATCAGCCCCAGCATTTT; CDR3: CATSDPTTGGYQPQHF
J: TRBJ1-4; size: once; V: TRBV4-3; D: TRBD1; DNA: TGCGCCAGCAGCTACCTGGGACAGGGTAATGAAAAACTGTTTTTT; CDR3: CASSYLGQGNEKLFF
J: TRBJ2-3; size: NA; V: TRBV10-3; D: NA; DNA: TGTGCCATCAGTGAGTCCTCAGGGCGTGGAATGGGGCAGTATTTT; CDR3: CAISESSGRGMGQYF
J: TRBJ2-2; size: NA; V: TRBV6-1; D: NA; DNA: TGTGCCAGCAGATCAGGAGGGCCGAAAACCGGGGAGCTGTTTTTT; CDR3: CASRSGGPKTGELFF
J: TRBJ1-1; size: few; V: TRBV28; D: NA; DNA: TGTGCCATCCGACACCGCATGAACACTGAAGCTTTCTTT; CDR3: CAIRHRMNTEAFF
J: TRBJ2-5; size: NA; V: TRBV14; D: TRBD1; DNA: TGTGCCAGCAGCCAAGGGGGCAGGGGGCTGGGGGAGACCCAGTACTTC; CDR3: CASSQGGRGLGETQYF
J: TRBJ2-7; size: NA; V: TRBV10-2; D: TRBD2; DNA: TGCGCCAGCAGTGGTCTTTCGGTGGGGGGGACCTACGAGCAGTACTTC; CDR3: CASSGLSVGGTYEQYF
J: TRBJ2-5; size: NA; V: TRBV7-2; D: TRBD2; DNA: TGTGCCAGCAAGCTAGGACTAGTTAGGGGACGGCGACTTCAAGAGACCCAGTACTTC; CDR3: CASKLGLVRGRRLQETQYF
J: TRBJ1-2; size: NA; V: TRBV28; D: TRBD1; DNA: TGTGCCAGCAGGGGCTCGACAGGGAGCTATGGCTACACCTTC; CDR3: CASRGSTGSYGYTF
J: TRBJ1-1; size: NA; V: TRBV6-5; D: NA; DNA: TGTGCCAGCAGTTACTCGGAGGGGAACACTGAAGCTTTCTTT; CDR3: CASSYSEGNTEAFF
J: TRBJ1-1; size: NA; V: TRBV18; D: NA; DNA: TGTGCCAGCTTACCGACAGCCAGTAACACTGAAGCTTTCTTT; CDR3: CASLPTASNTEAFF
J: TRBJ1-5; size: NA; V: TRBV6-1; D: NA; DNA: TGTGCCAGCAGTGAACTCTCGGGTGCAAGCAATCAGCCCCAGCATTTT; CDR3: CASSELSGASNQPQHF
J: TRBJ1-1; size: NA; V: TRBV2; D: NA; DNA: TGTGCCAGCATCAGTCAGGGGTTCGCTGAAGCTTTCTTT; CDR3: CASISQGFAEAFF
J: TRBJ2-1; size: NA; V: TRBV19; D: NA; DNA: TGTGCCAGTAGTATAGATTTACAGCCGGGGTACAATGAGCAGTTCTTC; CDR3: CASSIDLQPGYNEQFF
J: TRBJ2-5; size: NA; V: TRBV11-3; D: NA; DNA: TGTGCCAGCAGCCCAAACAGGGTGGGGGAGACCCAGTACTTC; CDR3: CASSPNRVGETQYF
J: TRBJ1-4; size: NA; V: TRBV30; D: NA; DNA: TGTGCCTGGAGTGCGGGGGTGGCTGAAAAACTGTTTTTT; CDR3: CAWSAGVAEKLFF
J: TRBJ2-7; size: NA; V: TRBV5-6; D: NA; DNA: TGTGCCAGCAGCCCACGACAGACGACCTACGAGCAGTACTTC; CDR3: CASSPRQTTYEQYF
J: TRBJ2-1; size: NA; V: TRBV7-6; D: TRBD1; DNA: TGTGCCAGCAGCCGACAGGGGATCGGCAATGAGCAGTTCTTC; CDR3: CASSRQGIGNEQFF
J: TRBJ1-1; size: NA; V: TRBV11-2; D: NA; DNA: TGTGCCAGCAGCCCTCGGTTCATCGCCTCTGAAGCTTTCTTT; CDR3: CASSPRFIASEAFF
J: TRBJ2-7; size: NA; V: TRBV4-2; D: NA; DNA: TGTGCCAGCAGCATCGGAGGGGCGACAGGGAAATACGAGCAGTACTTC; CDR3: CASSIGGATGKYEQYF
J: TRBJ1-6; size: NA; V: TRBV2; D: NA; DNA: TGTGCCAGCAAAGGTGGGACTGATAATTCACCCCTCCACTTT; CDR3: CASKGGTDNSPLHF
J: TRBJ2-1; size: NA; V: TRBV4-3; D: NA; DNA: TGCGCCAGCAGCCAAGCGCCGGCTAGCTCCTACAATGAGCAGTTCTTC; CDR3: CASSQAPASSYNEQFF
J: TRBJ1-5; size: NA; V: TRBV5-4; D: TRBD1; DNA: TGTGCCAGCAGCCTAACGACAGGGGATAGCAATCAGCCCCAGCATTTT; CDR3: CASSLTTGDSNQPQHF
J: TRBJ1-2; size: NA; V: TRBV7-8; D: TRBD1; DNA: TGTGCCAGCAGCCCGGGACAGTCTAACTATGGCTACACCTTC; CDR3: CASSPGQSNYGYTF
J: TRBJ2-1; size: once; V: TRBV2; D: TRBD2; DNA: TGTGCCAGCAGCCTACTAGCGGGATTCTACAATGAGCAGTTCTTC; CDR3: CASSLLAGFYNEQFF
J: TRBJ1-2; size: NA; V: TRBV4-2; D: NA; DNA: TGTGCCAGCAGCCAAGATAGGGACATCCCTATTGGCTACACCTTC; CDR3: CASSQDRDIPIGYTF
J: TRBJ2-7; size: NA; V: TRBV28; D: TRBD2; DNA: TGTGCCAGCAGTTTCGATAAGACGGGACTACGCTACGAGCAGTACTTC; CDR3: CASSFDKTGLRYEQYF
J: TRBJ1-2; size: once; V: TRBV7-9; D: NA; DNA: TGTGCCAGCAGCTTAGCGACAGTAGAAAACTATGGCTACACCTTC; CDR3: CASSLATVENYGYTF
J: TRBJ1-4; size: NA; V: TRBV5-1; D: TRBD1; DNA: TGCGCCAGCAGCTTAGGGACAGGGCGAGAAAAACTGTTTTTT; CDR3: CASSLGTGREKLFF
J: TRBJ2-5; size: once; V: TRBV5-1; D: TRBD2; DNA: TGCGCCAGCAGCGCCGGACTAGCGAAAGAGACCCAGTACTTC; CDR3: CASSAGLAKETQYF
J: TRBJ1-5; size: NA; V: TRBV2; D: NA; DNA: TGTGCCAGCAGTGAAGAGGGTCTTCCAGGGGAGCCCCAGCATTTT; CDR3: CASSEEGLPGEPQHF
J: TRBJ2-7; size: NA; V: TRBV20-1; D: NA; DNA: TGCAGTGTAGCTGACCTCTACGAGCAGTACTTC; CDR3: CSVADLYEQYF
J: TRBJ1-5; size: NA; V: TRBV7-9; D: NA; DNA: TGTGCCAGCAGCTTAGCCGCAGGGGTGATTAGCAATCAGCCCCAGCATTTT; CDR3: CASSLAAGVISNQPQHF
J: TRBJ2-1; size: NA; V: TRBV11-2; D: TRBD2; DNA: TGTGCCAGCAGCTCTTTAGCGGGGAAAACCTACAATGAGCAGTTCTTC; CDR3: CASSSLAGKTYNEQFF